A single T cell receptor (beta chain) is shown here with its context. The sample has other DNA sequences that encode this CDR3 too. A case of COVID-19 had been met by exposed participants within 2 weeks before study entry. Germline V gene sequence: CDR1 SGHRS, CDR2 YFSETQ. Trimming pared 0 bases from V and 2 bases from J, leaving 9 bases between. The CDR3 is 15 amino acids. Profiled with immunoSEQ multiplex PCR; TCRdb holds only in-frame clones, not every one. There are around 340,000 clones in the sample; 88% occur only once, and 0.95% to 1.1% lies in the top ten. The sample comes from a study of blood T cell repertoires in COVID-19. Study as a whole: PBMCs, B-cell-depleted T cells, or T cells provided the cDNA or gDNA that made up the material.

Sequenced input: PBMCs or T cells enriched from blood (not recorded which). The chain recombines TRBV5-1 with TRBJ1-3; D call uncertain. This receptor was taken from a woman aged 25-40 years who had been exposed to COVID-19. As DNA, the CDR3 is TGCGCCAGCAGCTTGGTAGGAGGGACTGGAAACACCATATATTTT. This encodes CASSLVGGTGNTIYF.